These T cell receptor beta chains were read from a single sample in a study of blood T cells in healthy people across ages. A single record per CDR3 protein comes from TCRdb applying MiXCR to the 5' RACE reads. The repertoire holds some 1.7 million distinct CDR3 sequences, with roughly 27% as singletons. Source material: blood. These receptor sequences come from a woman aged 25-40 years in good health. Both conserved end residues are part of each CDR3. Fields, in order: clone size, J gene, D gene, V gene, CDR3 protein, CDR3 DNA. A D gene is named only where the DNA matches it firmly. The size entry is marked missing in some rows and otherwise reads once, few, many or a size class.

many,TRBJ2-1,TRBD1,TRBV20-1,CSAFDRVSYNEQFF,TGCAGTGCTTTCGACAGGGTATCCTACAATGAGCAGTTCTTC
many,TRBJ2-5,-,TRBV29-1,CSGIRGLETQYF,TGCAGCGGAATCAGGGGCCTAGAGACCCAGTACTTC
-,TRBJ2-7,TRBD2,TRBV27,CASHELAGRTYEQYF,TGTGCCAGCCATGAGCTAGCGGGCCGTACCTACGAGCAGTACTTC
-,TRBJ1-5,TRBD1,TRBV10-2,CASSEDGRGSGQPQHF,TGCGCCAGCAGTGAGGATGGCAGGGGGTCCGGTCAGCCCCAGCATTTT
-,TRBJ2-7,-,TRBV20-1,CSARGKGVNEQYF,TGCAGTGCTAGGGGGAAGGGGGTCAACGAGCAGTACTTC
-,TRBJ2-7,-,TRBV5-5,CASSLPGAGKHCEQYF,TGTGCCAGCAGCTTGCCCGGGGCAGGAAAACACTGCGAGCAGTACTTC
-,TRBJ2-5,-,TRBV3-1,CASSQGFAGQETQYF,TGTGCCAGCAGCCAAGGGTTCGCGGGGCAAGAGACCCAGTACTTC
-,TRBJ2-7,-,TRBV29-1,CSVSDSDSYEQYF,TGCAGCGTTTCGGACAGCGATTCCTACGAGCAGTACTTC
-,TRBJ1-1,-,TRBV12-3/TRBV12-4,CASSPPGHVNTEAFF,TGTGCCAGCAGCCCACCGGGACATGTGAACACTGAAGCTTTCTTT
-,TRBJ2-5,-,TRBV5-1,CASILELGETQYF,TGCGCCAGCATCTTGGAGTTGGGAGAGACCCAGTACTTC
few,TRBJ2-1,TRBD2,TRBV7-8,CASSSAGLLAVEQFF,TGTGCCAGCAGCTCCGCGGGACTACTTGCTGTGGAGCAGTTCTTC
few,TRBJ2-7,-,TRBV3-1,CASSQDWTAASYEQYF,TGTGCCAGCAGCCAAGATTGGACAGCAGCCTCCTACGAGCAGTACTTC
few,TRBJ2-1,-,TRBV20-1,CSARVPPRGGYNEQFF,TGCAGTGCTAGAGTCCCTCCCAGGGGAGGATACAATGAGCAGTTCTTC
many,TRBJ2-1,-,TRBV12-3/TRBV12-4,CASSAGYEQFF,TGTGCCAGCAGTGCGGGGTATGAGCAGTTCTTC
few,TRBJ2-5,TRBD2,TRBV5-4,CASSSRSSGSSLETQYF,TGTGCCAGCAGCTCGAGATCTAGCGGGAGTTCACTGGAGACCCAGTACTTC
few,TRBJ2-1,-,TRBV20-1,CSARFKTSYNEQFF,TGCAGTGCTAGATTCAAAACTAGCTACAATGAGCAGTTCTTC
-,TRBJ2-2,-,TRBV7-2,CASSLRGRAGELFF,TGTGCCAGCAGCTTACGGGGCAGGGCCGGGGAGCTGTTTTTT
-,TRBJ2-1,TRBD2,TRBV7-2,CASSSLAGATYNEQFF,TGTGCCAGCAGCTCGCTAGCGGGAGCTACCTACAATGAGCAGTTCTTC
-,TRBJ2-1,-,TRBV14,CASSLVWAGNEQFF,TGTGCCAGCAGCCTCGTTTGGGCGGGCAATGAGCAGTTCTTC
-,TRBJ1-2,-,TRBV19,CASSISVRTPGDYTF,TGTGCCAGTAGTATAAGTGTGAGGACTCCCGGGGACTACACCTTC
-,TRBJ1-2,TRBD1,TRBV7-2,CASSFEGAGGYTF,TGTGCCAGCAGTTTCGAGGGGGCCGGAGGCTACACCTTC
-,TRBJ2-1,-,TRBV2,CASSDPGSTYNEQFF,TGTGCCAGCAGTGATCCGGGATCCACCTACAATGAGCAGTTCTTC
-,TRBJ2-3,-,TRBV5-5,CASSLGHSGTDTQYF,TGTGCCAGCAGCTTGGGACATAGTGGCACAGATACGCAGTATTTT
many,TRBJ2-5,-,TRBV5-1,CASSFQGGGETQYF,TGTGCCAGCAGCTTTCAAGGAGGAGGGGAGACCCAGTACTTC
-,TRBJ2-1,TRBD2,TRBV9,CASSVGEGRNEQFF,TGTGCCAGCAGCGTCGGGGAGGGGAGGAATGAGCAGTTCTTC
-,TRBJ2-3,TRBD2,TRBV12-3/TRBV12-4,CASSWAGESTDAQYF,TGTGCCAGCAGTTGGGCGGGAGAAAGCACAGATGCGCAGTATTTT
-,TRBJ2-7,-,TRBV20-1,CSAINREQTYSEQYF,TGCAGTGCTATCAACCGAGAGCAAACCTATTCGGAGCAGTACTTC
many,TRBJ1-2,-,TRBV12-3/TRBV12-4,CASRPLRGYTF,TGTGCCAGCAGGCCACTTAGGGGCTACACCTTC
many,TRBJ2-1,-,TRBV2,CASGLEGYNEQFF,TGTGCCTCAGGGCTAGAGGGTTATAATGAGCAGTTCTTC
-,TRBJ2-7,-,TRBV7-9,CATNRLAGDEQYF,TGTGCCACCAACAGGCTAGCTGGAGATGAGCAGTACTTC
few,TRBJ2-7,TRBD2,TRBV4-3,CASSQRRGGREQYF,TGCGCCAGCAGCCAAAGGCGGGGGGGGCGCGAGCAGTACTTC
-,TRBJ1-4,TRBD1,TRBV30,CAWSPPGQREKLFF,TGTGCCTGGAGTCCACCGGGACAGAGAGAAAAACTGTTTTTT